The present TCR beta chain was sequenced within a study of a mutant IDH1 vaccine in newly diagnosed glioma (dated by TCRdb to about 2021). The study in broad terms: Vaccination was initiated 4-6 weeks after radiotherapy alone, or concurrently with temozolomide cycles in the chemotherapy-containing groups. The week-35 safety follow-up was designated visit V12, and the week-47 end of study was designated visit V13. Of the approximately 35 treated patients, approximately 62% were male and 37.5% were female, and the mean age was roughly 40 years. Peripheral blood was collected at six visits: V03 (baseline), V05, V07, V10, V12 and V13. For exploratory analyses, longitudinal TCRB deep sequencing was carried out in about 26 treated patients wherever samples were available. Before enrollment, most patients had been given radiochemotherapy with temozolomide as standard therapy, while the rest had received either radiotherapy alone or temozolomide alone. Summary of the overall study and its limitations: Changes in the top peripheral T cell clonotypes picked up by TCRB sequencing did not appear to be linked to pseudoprogression. Immune responses induced by the vaccine were seen in 93.3% of patients across multiple MHC alleles. The authors noted that analyses of patient blood samples could not be reproduced because of sample limitations. Availability determined which PBMC samples were chosen for TCRB deep sequencing.

This sample's time point label indicates: week 47, end of study. Each vaccine dose was 300 ug of a 20-mer mutant IDH1 peptide in Montanide, given subcutaneously with topical imiquimod. Across visits V03 through V10, patients got a total of eight vaccinations, given in weeks 1, 3, 5, 7, 11, 15, 19 and 23. All donors had newly diagnosed IDH1-mutant astrocytomas of WHO grade 3 or 4 that showed loss of nuclear ATRX. The samples were drawn from NOA16, a multicentre, single-arm, open-label phase I trial in Germany that tested a mutant IDH1 peptide vaccine in humans for the first time. The DNeasy Blood and Tissue Kit was used to extract genomic DNA from EDTA blood for TCRB sequencing. Reading from cysteine to phenylalanine, the CDR3 counts 13 amino acids. CDR3 DNA only is kept here, 39 bases in frame from base 1. V is cut by 0 bases and J by 7 bases, and the space between the germline ends is 11 bases. CDR1 and CDR2 (SGDLS, YYNGEE) derive from the germline V gene.

Libraries were prepared through the immunoSEQ multiplex PCR assay. Rearranged TCR beta chain sequences were amplified using the hsTCRB Kit according to the manufacturer's protocol. Sequencing of TCRB libraries was carried out on an Illumina MiSeq. As for the authors' bioinformatics: The proprietary platform of the kit vendor was used for demultiplexing, trimming and gene mapping. TCRdb mirrors the immuneACCESS table, restricted to in-frame sequences. Some clones are absent from its copies; in checked studies, under half trace to an unresolved V gene, and the reason for the others is unknown. V and J calls and clone size come straight from that table; D and trimming were deduced from the DNA. The sample profile shows tens of thousands of clones; around 80% of them were found once. The ten largest clones capture 3.8% of the sample. Comments on this clone: The specificity of this receptor is unknown. Base qualities are not provided; no much larger clone lies one nucleotide away.

This chain joins TRBV9 to TRBJ2-7; no D gene can be assigned with confidence. The starting material was PBMCs, obtained from a glioma patient whose treatment included an IDH1 peptide vaccine. This clonotype originated in a man aged 35 to 55 with glioma. Some clones in this sample may be carry-over from other donors' samples. The CDR3 loop reads CASSVGPIGEQYF. The DNA sequence is TGTGCCAGCAGCGTAGGACCTATCGGGGAGCAGTACTTC.